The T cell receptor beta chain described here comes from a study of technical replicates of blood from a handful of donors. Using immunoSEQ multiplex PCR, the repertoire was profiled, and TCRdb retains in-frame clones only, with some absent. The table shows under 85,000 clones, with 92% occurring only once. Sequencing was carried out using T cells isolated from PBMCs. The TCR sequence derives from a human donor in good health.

The CDR3 sequence: CAWNMGTARYTGELFF. The CDR3, as DNA: TGTGCCTGGAATATGGGGACAGCCCGGTACACCGGGGAGCTGTTTTTT. This chain links TRBV30 with TRBJ2-2; 7 bases are a match to TRBD1. V trimming: 4 bases; J trimming: 3 bases; junction bases outside the gene matches: 11. This CDR3 spans 16 amino acids. Germline CDR1 is GTSNPN and CDR2 is SVGIG (reference sequence). The whole variable domain, remainder taken from reference TRBV30 and TRBJ2-2, is SQTIHQWPATLVQPVGSPLSLECTVEGTSNPNLYWYRQAAGRGLQLLFYSVGIGQISSEVPQNLSASRPQDRQFILSSKKLLLSDSGFYLCAWNMGTARYTGELFFGEGSRLTVL.